This T cell receptor (beta chain) was documented in a study of blood T cell repertoires in COVID-19. The CDR3 has 18 amino acids. Germline V gives CDR1 SNHLY, CDR2 FYNNEI. V shed 4 bases and J shed 7 bases, with 23 bases lying between them. Produced via immunoSEQ multiplex PCR; TCRdb's table is partial and in-frame only. This table holds more than 150,000 clones, approximately 86% found once. Only a few counts were recorded for this clone. The TCR sequence derives from a man aged 55-75 years with acute or convalescent COVID-19. The specimen was peripheral blood. The chain has TRBV2 and TRBJ1-6; weak D call: TRBD1 (6 bases). In nucleotides, the CDR3 is TGTGCCAGCAGTGCGAATCAACTAGGGGGGGTGAGGAATTCACCCCTCCACTTT. Protein sequence: CASSANQLGGVRNSPLHF.